Listed below are T cell receptor beta chains from one sample, sequenced in a study of cytomegalovirus exposure and HLA in healthy donors. Libraries were prepared by immunoSEQ multiplex PCR; TCRdb keeps only in-frame clonotypes and omits some of them. The table records some 320,000 clones, roughly 90% of them present only once. Sequenced: PBMCs. Receptor source: a woman younger than 45 in good health and CMV-seropositive. Each CDR3 is given with its conserved first and last residue. A D gene is named only where the DNA matches it firmly. Only part of the rows carry a size: once, few, many, or a class if the clone is expanded.

d_call,clone_size,v_call,j_call,cdr3_aa,cdr3_nt
TRBD2,NA,TRBV7-9,TRBJ2-1,CASSLAGLAGDEQFF,TGTGCCAGCAGCTTAGCAGGACTAGCGGGAGACGAGCAGTTCTTC
NA,NA,TRBV29-1,TRBJ2-1,CSVVVQTIYNEQFF,TGCAGCGTTGTTGTACAGACGATCTACAATGAGCAGTTCTTC
TRBD2,NA,TRBV6-5,TRBJ2-1,CASSPTGLAGGGFF,TGTGCCAGCAGCCCTACGGGACTAGCGGGAGGGGGGTTCTTC
NA,NA,TRBV27,TRBJ2-6,CASSPGGSPGANVLTF,TGTGCCAGCAGCCCAGGGGGGAGTCCTGGGGCCAACGTCCTGACTTTC
NA,NA,TRBV18,TRBJ1-4,CASSPGFNEKLFF,TGTGCCAGCTCACCAGGGTTTAATGAAAAACTGTTTTTT
NA,NA,TRBV29-1,TRBJ1-1,CSVVSHAKGNEAFF,TGCAGCGTTGTGTCACATGCTAAAGGCAATGAAGCTTTCTTT
NA,NA,TRBV18,TRBJ1-5,CASSPPGSVVDQPQHF,TGTGCCAGCTCACCACCGGGGAGCGTCGTAGATCAGCCCCAGCATTTT
NA,NA,TRBV4-3,TRBJ1-4,CASSQAAATNEKLFF,TGCGCCAGCAGCCAAGCAGCTGCAACTAATGAAAAACTGTTTTTT
NA,NA,TRBV12-5,TRBJ1-1,CASGHMNTEAFF,TGTGCTAGTGGTCACATGAACACTGAAGCTTTCTTT
NA,NA,TRBV29-1,TRBJ2-7,CSATPGGPYEQYF,TGCAGCGCCACCCCCGGGGGGCCCTACGAGCAGTACTTC
NA,once,TRBV4-3,TRBJ1-1,CASSNSIMNTEAFF,TGCGCCAGCAGTAACAGCATCATGAACACTGAAGCTTTCTTT
TRBD1,NA,TRBV4-2,TRBJ1-2,CASSQDGGGHYGYTF,TGTGCCAGCAGCCAAGATGGAGGGGGCCACTATGGCTACACCTTC
TRBD2,NA,TRBV4-1,TRBJ2-7,CASSQEAGLATYEQYF,TGCGCCAGCAGCCAAGAGGCGGGACTAGCAACCTACGAGCAGTACTTC
NA,NA,TRBV30,TRBJ2-2,CAWSVLTALPGELFF,TGTGCCTGGAGTGTACTAACAGCCCTCCCCGGGGAGCTGTTTTTT
TRBD2,NA,TRBV7-3,TRBJ2-3,CASSLNPSQTSGVADTQYF,TGTGCCAGCAGCTTAAACCCCTCCCAAACTAGCGGGGTAGCAGATACGCAGTATTTT
NA,NA,TRBV9,TRBJ2-1,CASSVAGHPLFF,TGTGCCAGCAGCGTAGCCGGGCACCCCTTGTTCTTC
NA,few,TRBV7-9,TRBJ2-5,CASSLGPGIQETQYF,TGTGCCAGCAGCTTAGGTCCCGGGATCCAAGAGACCCAGTACTTC
TRBD2,NA,TRBV5-1,TRBJ2-7,CASSLASGRSSSYEQYF,TGCGCCAGCAGCTTGGCTAGCGGGAGGTCCAGCTCCTACGAGCAGTACTTC
NA,NA,TRBV9,TRBJ2-2,CASSVVETRSGELFF,TGTGCCAGCAGCGTAGTGGAGACTAGAAGCGGGGAGCTGTTTTTT
NA,NA,TRBV5-6,TRBJ2-3,CASSLMGEDTQYF,TGTGCCAGCAGCTTGATGGGGGAAGATACGCAGTATTTT
NA,NA,TRBV19,TRBJ2-7,CASSMIPGHTAYEQYF,TGTGCCAGTAGTATGATACCGGGACACACGGCCTACGAGCAGTACTTC
NA,NA,TRBV28,TRBJ1-1,CATTIGGGTEAFF,TGTGCCACCACAATCGGAGGGGGCACTGAAGCTTTCTTT
TRBD1,NA,TRBV30,TRBJ1-6,CAWRIAGTAYNSPLHF,TGTGCCTGGAGGATAGCGGGGACAGCTTATAATTCACCCCTCCACTTT
NA,NA,TRBV28,TRBJ1-2,CASSLTGRRTGYTF,TGTGCCAGCAGTTTAACGGGCCGACGGACGGGCTACACCTTC
TRBD1,NA,TRBV6-5,TRBJ2-2,CASSSRTGNTGELFF,TGTGCCAGCAGTTCCCGGACAGGGAACACCGGGGAGCTGTTTTTT
TRBD1,once,TRBV5-1,TRBJ2-2,CASSGIGTANTGELFF,TGCGCCAGCAGCGGAATAGGGACAGCGAACACCGGGGAGCTGTTTTTT
NA,NA,TRBV28,TRBJ2-1,CASSTRDSLYNEQFF,TGTGCCAGCAGTACGCGGGACTCACTTTACAATGAGCAGTTCTTC
NA,NA,TRBV25-1,TRBJ1-1,CASSEYRARNTEAFF,TGTGCCAGCAGTGAATATCGGGCCAGAAACACTGAAGCTTTCTTT
NA,once,TRBV30,TRBJ1-1,CAWSVGMNTEAFF,TGTGCCTGGAGTGTTGGGATGAACACTGAAGCTTTCTTT
NA,NA,TRBV27,TRBJ2-1,CASSSGDNYNEQFF,TGTGCCAGCAGTTCGGGGGACAACTACAATGAGCAGTTCTTC
TRBD2,NA,TRBV30,TRBJ2-1,CAWSRRGTTYNEQFF,TGTGCCTGGAGTCGTCGGGGGACTACCTACAATGAGCAGTTCTTC
TRBD1,NA,TRBV27,TRBJ1-5,CASRLSPTGGLDQPQHF,TGTGCCAGCAGGTTATCCCCGACAGGGGGCTTGGATCAGCCCCAGCATTTT
NA,NA,TRBV12-5,TRBJ2-5,CASGEGRGLGQETQYF,TGTGCTAGTGGAGAGGGAAGGGGCCTGGGGCAAGAGACCCAGTACTTC
NA,once,TRBV5-6,TRBJ1-6,CASSLVGSSYNSPLHF,TGTGCCAGCAGCTTGGTGGGTAGCTCCTATAATTCACCCCTCCACTTT
NA,once,TRBV6-5,TRBJ1-1,CASSYSNSAGNTEAFF,TGTGCCAGCAGTTACTCGAATAGTGCAGGGAACACTGAAGCTTTCTTT
NA,few,TRBV5-4,TRBJ2-7,CASSSTAGYEQYF,TGTGCCAGCAGCTCAACAGCTGGCTACGAGCAGTACTTC
NA,NA,TRBV7-2,TRBJ2-5,CASSLSSQGQTQYF,TGTGCCAGCAGCTTATCCAGCCAGGGTCAGACCCAGTACTTC
TRBD2,NA,TRBV2,TRBJ2-7,CASEVGLAGVAYEQYF,TGTGCCAGCGAGGTGGGGCTAGCGGGGGTCGCCTACGAGCAGTACTTC
NA,NA,TRBV7-3,TRBJ1-1,CASSLSPSVSTEAFF,TGTGCCAGCAGCTTAAGTCCCAGTGTTAGCACTGAAGCTTTCTTT
NA,NA,TRBV27,TRBJ2-1,CASSLWRFNEQFF,TGTGCCAGCAGTTTGTGGAGATTCAATGAGCAGTTCTTC
TRBD2,NA,TRBV7-9,TRBJ2-1,CASSSRRRAGAYNEQFF,TGTGCCAGCAGCTCCCGTAGAAGGGCGGGGGCCTACAATGAGCAGTTCTTC
TRBD2,NA,TRBV28,TRBJ2-7,CASSLTGGPYEQYF,TGTGCCAGCAGTTTAACGGGGGGGCCCTACGAGCAGTACTTC
NA,NA,TRBV20-1,TRBJ2-7,CSARGRFEQYF,TGCAGTGCTAGAGGGCGGTTTGAGCAGTACTTC
NA,NA,TRBV9,TRBJ2-7,CASSVQGSDYEQYF,TGTGCCAGCAGCGTACAGGGGTCAGACTACGAGCAGTACTTC
NA,few,TRBV7-3,TRBJ2-7,CASILTQGFYEQYF,TGTGCCAGCATCCTGACTCAGGGGTTCTACGAGCAGTACTTC
TRBD1,NA,TRBV19,TRBJ1-5,CASSDDRGSNQPQHF,TGTGCCAGTAGTGACGACAGGGGAAGCAATCAGCCCCAGCATTTT
NA,NA,TRBV19,TRBJ1-5,CASSIFAESNQPQHF,TGTGCCAGTAGTATATTTGCGGAGAGCAATCAGCCCCAGCATTTT
TRBD2,NA,TRBV15,TRBJ2-7,CATSRGGAGVYEQYF,TGTGCCACCAGCAGAGGTGGAGCGGGAGTATATGAGCAGTACTTC